The 8 T cell receptor beta chains below were found in one sample sequenced in a study of T cell changes during pregnancy in multiple sclerosis. Clones were sequenced by immunoSEQ multiplex PCR, and TCRdb holds only the in-frame ones, with some missing. The sample records over 40,000 clones, under 90% being singletons. Sequenced material: peripheral blood, taken in the second trimester of pregnancy. These receptors all stem from a female donor in good health, enrolled as a control in a pregnancy study.

This chain uses TRBV18 with TRBJ2-2, with a tentative D call TRBD1 (6 bases). V was shortened by 6 bases and J by 4 bases, with 15 bases between the two germline ends. CDR3 length: 15 amino acids. Germline V gene lookup returns CDR1 KGHSH and CDR2 LQKENI. The CDR3 DNA is TGTGCCAGCTCCCTACGACAGGAGATCACCGGGGAGCTGTTTTTT. This codes for CASSLRQEITGELFF.

The chain combines TRBV5-1 with TRBJ2-3; the match to TRBD2 covers 13 bases. The trim removed 4 bases at V and 2 bases at J, leaving 7 bases unmatched. The CDR3 runs to 17 residues. Germline V lookup: CDR1 SGHRS, CDR2 YFSETQ. CDR3 sequence (DNA): TGCGCCAGCAGCCACGGACTAGCGGGGGCCCCCACAGATACGCAGTATTTT. Its protein is CASSHGLAGAPTDTQYF.

The chain couples TRBV27 to TRBJ2-3, with D perhaps TRBD1 (5 bases). This CDR3 comprises 14 residues. V lost 3 bases to trimming and J lost 4 bases, with 11 bases between them. Germline loops: CDR1 MNHEY, CDR2 SMNVEV (reference sequence). The DNA of the CDR3 is TGTGCCAGCAGTTTGTTCCAGGGTGCAGATACGCAGTATTTT. This translates into CASSLFQGADTQYF.

This chain links TRBV6-6 with TRBJ2-1, with 9 bases identical to TRBD2. The germline CDR1 and CDR2 sequences are MNHNY and SVGAGI (reference sequence). With 0 bases clipped from V and 1 base from J, the junction kept 1 base outside the gene matches. The CDR3 consists of 16 residues. CDR3 coding DNA: TGTGCCAGCAGTTACTCAGCGGGGGGATCCTACAATGAGCAGTTCTTC. This sequence encodes CASSYSAGGSYNEQFF.

The rearrangement links TRBV6-5 to TRBJ2-3, with unresolved D. The germline CDR1 and CDR2 sequences are MNHEY and SVGAGI. The CDR3 has 13 residues. Trimming stripped 2 bases from V and 2 bases from J, with 5 bases between. As DNA, the CDR3 is TGTGCCAGCAGTTACGAGGCCACAGATACGCAGTATTTT. Encoded protein: CASSYEATDTQYF.

This sequence joins TRBV19 and TRBJ1-1; 10 bases map to TRBD1. Germline loops: CDR1 LNHDA, CDR2 SQIVND (reference sequence). This CDR3 contains 15 residues. Losses at the gene ends were 4 bases for V and 1 base for J; bases not matched to a gene: 3. CDR3 residues: CASSRDRGTNTEAFF. CDR3 coding DNA: TGTGCCAGTAGTAGGGACAGGGGCACGAACACTGAAGCTTTCTTT.

This chain uses TRBV4-1 with TRBJ2-1; possible D gene TRBD2, 6 bases. Between the trimmed V and J ends, which lost 4 bases and 2 bases, there was a span of 15 bases. Germline V gene data show CDR1 as MGHRA and CDR2 as YSYEKL. This CDR3 has 16 residues. For the CDR3, the DNA is TGCGCCAGCAGCCCCTGGCCCCGCGGGACCTACAATGAGCAGTTCTTC. Protein: CASSPWPRGTYNEQFF.

V and J are TRBV5-1 and TRBJ2-7, with a tentative D call TRBD1 (5 bases). Germline CDR1 SGHRS, CDR2 YFSETQ. V dropped 4 bases and J dropped 0 bases, with 17 bases sitting between them. The CDR3 has 16 residues. CDR3 region: CASSTRQKMGSYEQYF. CDR3 in DNA: TGCGCCAGCAGCACCCGACAGAAGATGGGCTCCTACGAGCAGTACTTC.